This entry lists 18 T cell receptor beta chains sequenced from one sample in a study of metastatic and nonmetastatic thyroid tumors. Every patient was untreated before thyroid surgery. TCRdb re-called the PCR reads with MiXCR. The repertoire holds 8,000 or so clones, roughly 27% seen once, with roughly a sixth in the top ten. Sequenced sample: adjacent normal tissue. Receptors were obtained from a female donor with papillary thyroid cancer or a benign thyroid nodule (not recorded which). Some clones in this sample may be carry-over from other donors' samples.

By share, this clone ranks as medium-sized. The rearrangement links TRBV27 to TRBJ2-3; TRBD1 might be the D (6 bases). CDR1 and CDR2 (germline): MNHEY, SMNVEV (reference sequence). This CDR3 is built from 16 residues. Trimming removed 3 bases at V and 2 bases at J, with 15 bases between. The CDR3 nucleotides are TGTGCCAGCAGTTTCTTCGACAGGAGAGACACAGATACGCAGTATTTT. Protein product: CASSFFDRRDTDTQYF.

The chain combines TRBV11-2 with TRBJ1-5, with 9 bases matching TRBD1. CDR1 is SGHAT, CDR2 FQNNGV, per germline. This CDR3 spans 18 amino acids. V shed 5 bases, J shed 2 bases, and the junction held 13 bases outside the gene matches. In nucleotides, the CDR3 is TGTGCCAGCAGCCAACATCCCGGGACAGGGATCGGCAATCAGCCCCAGCATTTT. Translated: CASSQHPGTGIGNQPQHF.

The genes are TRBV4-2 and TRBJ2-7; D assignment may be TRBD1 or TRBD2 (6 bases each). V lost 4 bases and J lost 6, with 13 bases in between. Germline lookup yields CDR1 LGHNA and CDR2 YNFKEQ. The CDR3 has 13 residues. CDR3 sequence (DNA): TGTGCCAGCAGCCCCGACGGGGGCCCCGAGCAGTACTTC. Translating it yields CASSPDGGPEQYF.

The chain's CDR3 is CAIIARDRGQETQYF. For the CDR3, the DNA is TGTGCCATCATCGCCCGGGACAGGGGACAAGAGACCCAGTACTTC. The rearrangement links TRBV13 to TRBJ2-5; 10 bases align to TRBD1. Germline V gene data show CDR1 as PRHDT and CDR2 as FYEKMQ (reference sequence). V was pared by 10 bases and J by 2 bases, with 10 bases of the junction left unmatched. The CDR3 totals 15 residues.

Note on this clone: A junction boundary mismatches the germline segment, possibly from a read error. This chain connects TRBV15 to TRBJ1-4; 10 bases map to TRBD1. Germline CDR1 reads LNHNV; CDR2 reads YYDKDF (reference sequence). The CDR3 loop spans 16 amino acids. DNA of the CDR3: TGCGCCACCAGCGGATCAAGACAGGGGGCCTGTGAAAAACTGTTTTTT. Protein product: CATSGSRQGACEKLFF.

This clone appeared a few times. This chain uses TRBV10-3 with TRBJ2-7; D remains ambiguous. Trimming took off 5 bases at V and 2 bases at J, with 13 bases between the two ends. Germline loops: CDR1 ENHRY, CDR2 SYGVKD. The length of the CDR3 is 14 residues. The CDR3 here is CAISIDSTTYEQYF. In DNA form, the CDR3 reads TGTGCCATCAGTATCGACTCTACCACCTACGAGCAGTACTTC.

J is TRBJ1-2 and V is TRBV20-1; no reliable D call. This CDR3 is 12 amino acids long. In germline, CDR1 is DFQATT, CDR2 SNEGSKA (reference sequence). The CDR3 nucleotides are TGCATCCCCAGGCAGGACTTCTATGGCTACACCTTC. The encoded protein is CIPRQDFYGYTF.

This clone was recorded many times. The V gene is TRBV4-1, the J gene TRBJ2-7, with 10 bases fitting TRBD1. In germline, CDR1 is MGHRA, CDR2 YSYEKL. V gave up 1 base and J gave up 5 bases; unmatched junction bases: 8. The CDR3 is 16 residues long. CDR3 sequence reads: CASSQGGDRGLDEQYF. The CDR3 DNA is TGCGCCAGCAGCCAAGGGGGCGACAGGGGGCTCGACGAGCAGTACTTC.

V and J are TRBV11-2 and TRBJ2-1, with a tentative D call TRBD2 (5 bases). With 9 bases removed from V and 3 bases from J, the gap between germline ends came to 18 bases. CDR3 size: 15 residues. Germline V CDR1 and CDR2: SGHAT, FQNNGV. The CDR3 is CASIHFRERYNEQFF. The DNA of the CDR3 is TGTGCCAGTATCCATTTCCGGGAACGCTACAATGAGCAGTTCTTC.

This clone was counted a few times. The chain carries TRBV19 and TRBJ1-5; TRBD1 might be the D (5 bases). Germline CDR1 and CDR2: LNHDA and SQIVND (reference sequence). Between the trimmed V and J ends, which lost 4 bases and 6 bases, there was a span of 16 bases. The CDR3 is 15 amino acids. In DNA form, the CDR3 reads TGTGCCAGTAGTAGCCGGGACGACATTACTCAGCCCCAGCATTTT. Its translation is CASSSRDDITQPQHF. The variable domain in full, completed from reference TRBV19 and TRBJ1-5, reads DGGITQSPKYLFRKEGQNVTLSCEQNLNHDAMYWYRQDPGQGLRLIYYSQIVNDFQKGDIAEGYSVSREKKESFPLTVTSAQKNPTAFYLCASSSRDDITQPQHFGDGTRLSIL.

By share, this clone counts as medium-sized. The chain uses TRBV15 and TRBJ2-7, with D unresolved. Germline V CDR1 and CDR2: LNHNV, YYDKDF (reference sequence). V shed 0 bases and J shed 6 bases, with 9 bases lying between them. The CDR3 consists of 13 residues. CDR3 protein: CATSRDLGSEQYF. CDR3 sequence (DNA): TGTGCCACCAGCAGAGATCTAGGGTCCGAGCAGTACTTC.

The DNA for the CDR3 is TGTGCCAGCAGTGACACAGGACAGAACTATCAGCCCCAGCATTTT. It codes for CASSDTGQNYQPQHF. The chain has TRBV28 and TRBJ1-5; possible D gene TRBD1, 6 bases. Per germline, CDR1 MDHEN and CDR2 SYDVKM. V was shortened by 5 bases and J by 5 bases, with 16 bases between the two germline ends. CDR3 length equals 15 residues.

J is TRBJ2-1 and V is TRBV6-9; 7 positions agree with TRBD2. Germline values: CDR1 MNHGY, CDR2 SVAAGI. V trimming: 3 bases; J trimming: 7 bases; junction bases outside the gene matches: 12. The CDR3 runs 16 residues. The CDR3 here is CASSYPPPGGSNEQFF. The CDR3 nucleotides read TGTGCCAGCAGTTACCCACCCCCGGGCGGGAGTAATGAGCAGTTCTTC.

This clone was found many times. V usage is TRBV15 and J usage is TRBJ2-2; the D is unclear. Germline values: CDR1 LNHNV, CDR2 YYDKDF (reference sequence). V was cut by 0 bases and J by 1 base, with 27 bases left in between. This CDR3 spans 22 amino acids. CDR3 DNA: TGTGCCACCAGCAGAGATCCTCGGGTTTTGGACCTCCGTTCCCTGAACACCGGGGAGCTGTTTTTT. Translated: CATSRDPRVLDLRSLNTGELFF.

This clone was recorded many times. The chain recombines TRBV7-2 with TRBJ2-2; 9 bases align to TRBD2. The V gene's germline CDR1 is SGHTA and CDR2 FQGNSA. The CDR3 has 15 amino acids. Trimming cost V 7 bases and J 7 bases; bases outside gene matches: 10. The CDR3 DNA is TGTGCCAGCAAGGGCGGGAGGGCCGGTGGCGGGGAGCTGTTTTTT. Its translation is CASKGGRAGGGELFF.

The CDR3 here is CASSSGLTYEQYF. The CDR3 DNA follows: TGTGCCAGCAGCTCCGGGTTGACCTACGAGCAGTACTTC. The chain uses TRBV7-2 and TRBJ2-7; D remains unclear. This CDR3 is built from 13 residues. Trimming removed 4 bases from V and 2 bases from J, with 9 bases in between. Germline CDR1 and CDR2: SGHTA and FQGNSA. Full variable domain (rest looked up from reference TRBV7-2 and TRBJ2-7): GAGVSQSPSNKVTEKGKDVELRCDPISGHTALYWYRQSLGQGLEFLIYFQGNSAPDKSGLPSDRFSAERTGGSVSTLTIQRTQQEDSAVYLCASSSGLTYEQYFGPGTRLTVT.

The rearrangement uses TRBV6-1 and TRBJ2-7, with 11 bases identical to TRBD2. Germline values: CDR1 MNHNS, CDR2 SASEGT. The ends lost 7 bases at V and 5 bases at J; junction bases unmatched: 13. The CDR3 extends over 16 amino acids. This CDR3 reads CASTYTTSGSTHEQYF. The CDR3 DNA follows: TGTGCCAGCACCTACACAACTAGCGGGAGTACTCACGAGCAGTACTTC.

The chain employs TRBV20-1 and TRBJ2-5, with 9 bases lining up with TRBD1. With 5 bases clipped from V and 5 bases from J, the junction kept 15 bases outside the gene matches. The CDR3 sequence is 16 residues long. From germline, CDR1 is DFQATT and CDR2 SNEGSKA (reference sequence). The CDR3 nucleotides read TGCAGTGCTCAACGGTCGGGACAGGGAGTTAGGGAGACCCAGTACTTC. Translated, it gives CSAQRSGQGVRETQYF.